This TCR beta chain was documented in a study of T cells in Graves' hyperthyroidism and ophthalmopathy. Across the whole study: Peripheral blood was acquired at first diagnosis, ahead of any therapy whatsoever. Whole-study findings and limits: Separation of ophthalmopathy from stable hyperthyroidism was achieved by a 13 V-J model.

This CDR3 contains 13 residues. Looked up from germline, CDR1 is MNHEY and CDR2 is SMNVEV (reference sequence). V dropped 0 bases and J dropped 7 bases, with 7 bases sitting between them. With regard to this clonotype: Its antigen remains unidentified.

The authors took PBMCs from 10 ml fresh peripheral blood. Researchers amplified the TCR beta CDR3 regions from RNA transcripts. First-round RT-PCR targeting the TCR CDR3 was performed with the HTBI primer set. TCRdb passed the multiplex PCR reads through MiXCR, listing each CDR3 protein once. This sample has about 610,000 distinct CDR3 sequences, with roughly 14% found just once. The sequenced sample was blood. This chain joins TRBV27 and TRBJ1-5; D not certain. This receptor was identified in a woman aged 40 to 50 with Graves' ophthalmopathy. CDR3 DNA: TGTGCCAGCAGTTTATCGATAAGGCAGCCCCAGCATTTT. Translating gives CASSLSIRQPQHF.